A single sample is the source of the 27 T cell receptor beta chains below, sequenced in a study of T cells in localized non-small cell lung cancer. Clones were read by immunoSEQ multiplex PCR, and TCRdb kept only the in-frame ones, dropping some. The repertoire holds around 78,000 clones, with more than 75% as singletons. Sequenced material: peripheral blood, taken before any cancer treatment. These receptors were taken from an older female donor with stage I lung adenocarcinoma.

This clone was counted a single time. The chain has TRBV2 and TRBJ2-7, with 13 nucleotides matching TRBD2. Germline trimming cut 8 bases from V and 5 bases from J; bases unmatched to any gene: 9. This CDR3 is 15 amino acids long. Germline-derived CDR1 and CDR2 are SNHLY and FYNNEI. The CDR3 reads CASGELAGGLNEQYF. CDR3 in DNA: TGTGCCAGCGGAGAACTAGCGGGAGGGCTCAACGAGCAGTACTTC.

The chain recombines TRBV6-5 with TRBJ1-1, with a tentative D call TRBD1 (6 bases). Trimming shortened V by 2 bases and J by 0 bases, and 13 bases separated the two germline ends. CDR1 is MNHEY and CDR2 is SVGAGI in the germline V gene. This CDR3 contains 16 residues. The CDR3 loop reads CASSYRWQGMNTEAFF. CDR3 DNA: TGTGCCAGCAGTTACAGGTGGCAGGGGATGAACACTGAAGCTTTCTTT.

J is TRBJ1-3 and V is TRBV7-8, with D tentatively TRBD1 (6 bases). V was clipped by 4 bases and J by 6 bases, with 16 bases between them. The CDR3 totals 15 residues. Germline V gives CDR1 SGHVS, CDR2 FQNEAQ. The CDR3 protein is CASSWGAGRANTIYF. The CDR3 DNA is TGTGCCAGCAGCTGGGGGGCCGGTCGAGCAAACACCATATATTTT.

The CDR3 spells CASSHGQSSYNSPLHF. The CDR3 region has the DNA TGTGCCAGCAGCCACGGACAGAGCTCCTATAATTCACCCCTCCACTTT. This chain uses TRBV5-6 with TRBJ1-6, with D possibly being TRBD1 (6 bases). Germline assignment: CDR1 SGHDT and CDR2 YYEEEE. V was shortened by 4 bases and J by 0 bases, with 11 bases between the two germline ends. The CDR3 contains 16 residues.

The chain carries TRBV23-1 and TRBJ1-4; D might be TRBD1 (5 bases). TRBV23-1 carries the ORF label, with uncertain function. Deletions cut 4 bases from V and 2 bases from J, with 11 bases between. This CDR3 spans 15 amino acids. Here the CDR3 reads CASSRSSGTNEKLFF. CDR3 nucleotides: TGCGCCAGCAGTCGCTCTTCAGGGACTAATGAAAAACTGTTTTTT.

V is TRBV9 and J is TRBJ2-1, with D possibly being TRBD2 (6 bases). CDR1 is SGDLS, CDR2 YYNGEE, per germline. V lost 4 bases and J 4 bases, leaving 12 bases between the germline ends. The CDR3 sequence is 14 residues long. The CDR3 nucleotides are TGTGCCAGCAGCCCCCGACTAGTTTACAATGAGCAGTTCTTC. This gives the protein CASSPRLVYNEQFF.

This chain joins TRBV7-8 and TRBJ1-3, with D perhaps TRBD1 (5 bases). Germline V CDR1 and CDR2: SGHVS, FQNEAQ. Trimming pared 7 bases from V and 1 base from J, leaving 11 bases between. The CDR3 contains 14 residues. DNA for the CDR3: TGTGCCAGCACCATAGGGGTGTCTGGAAACACCATATATTTT. Amino acids: CASTIGVSGNTIYF. Complete variable domain (other parts from reference TRBV7-8 and TRBJ1-3): GAGVSQSPRYKVAKRGQDVALRCDPISGHVSLFWYQQALGQGPEFLTYFQNEAQLDKSGLPSDRFFAERPEGSVSTLKIQRTQQEDSAVYLCASTIGVSGNTIYFGEGSWLTVV.

The chain combines TRBV6-5 with TRBJ2-7, with a tentative D call TRBD1 (6 bases). V lost 5 bases and J lost 2, with 16 bases in between. The length of the CDR3 is 15 residues. Germline V gene lookup returns CDR1 MNHEY and CDR2 SVGAGI. The CDR3 DNA is TGTGCCAGCAGTCCAGCTCCACAGGGCCCCTACGAGCAGTACTTC. This codes for CASSPAPQGPYEQYF.

The table lists this clone with a few counts. The CDR3 nucleotides read TGTGCCAGCAGTTACGGCCCTTCGGGGGGTGGCTACACCTTC. Residues: CASSYGPSGGGYTF. The V call is TRBV6-5, the J call TRBJ1-2; D may be TRBD1 (5 bases). This CDR3 comprises 14 residues. Trimming took 2 bases from V and 7 from J, leaving 14 bases between them. Germline V gives CDR1 MNHEY, CDR2 SVGAGI.

This clone was detected a few times. This chain links TRBV29-1 with TRBJ1-1; D perhaps matches TRBD1 (5 bases). The length of the CDR3 is 14 residues. Germline V CDR1 and CDR2: SQVTM, ANQGSEA. Trimming shortened V by 6 bases and J by 8 bases, and 22 bases separated the two germline ends. The CDR3 DNA reads TGCAGCGTCACACTGAGAATTCAGGGTAGCGAAGCTTTCTTT. Translated, it gives CSVTLRIQGSEAFF.

This chain uses TRBV5-1 with TRBJ1-3; no reliable D call. V was cut by 1 base and J by 1 base, with 6 bases left in between. Germline V gives CDR1 SGHRS, CDR2 YFSETQ. The CDR3 contains 14 residues. CDR3 nucleotides: TGCGCCAGCAGCTTGAGTGGGTCTGGAAACACCATATATTTT. It specifies CASSLSGSGNTIYF.

The V and J genes are TRBV29-1 and TRBJ1-1, with TRBD1 matching over 8 bases. CDR3 length equals 14 residues. Trimming removed 4 bases from V and 8 bases from J; junction bases left unmatched: 12. CDR1 is SQVTM and CDR2 is ANQGSEA in the germline V gene. The CDR3 coding sequence is TGCAGCGTTGTTTACTGGGGGACAGGCCTAGAAGCTTTCTTT. It translates to CSVVYWGTGLEAFF.

This clone qualifies as medium-sized. J is TRBJ2-7 and V is TRBV6-5; D ambiguous. This CDR3 has 14 residues. Trimming left V 6 bases short and J 4 bases short, with 16 bases between. The germline CDR1 and CDR2 sequences are MNHEY and SVGAGI. This CDR3 is CASSYGFSRYEQYF. The CDR3 DNA is TGTGCCAGCAGCTACGGTTTTTCTAGGTACGAGCAGTACTTC.

By frequency in the sample, this clone is medium-sized. V usage is TRBV6-5 and J usage is TRBJ2-6; D is undetermined. Germline loops: CDR1 MNHEY, CDR2 SVGAGI. This CDR3 region has 16 residues. V lost 4 bases, J lost 4 bases, and 14 bases lay in between. CDR3 DNA sequence: TGTGCCAGCAGTTCTGGCAGGCCGTCAGGGGCCAACGTCCTGACTTTC. This sequence encodes CASSSGRPSGANVLTF.

The genes are TRBV30 and TRBJ2-7, with 11 bases aligning to TRBD2. CDR3 length: 13 amino acids. V trimming: 4 bases; J trimming: 4 bases; junction bases outside the gene matches: 3. Germline lookup yields CDR1 GTSNPN and CDR2 SVGIG (reference sequence). CDR3 bases: TGTGCCTGGACGCTAGCGGGAGGTTACGAGCAGTACTTC. Translated, it gives CAWTLAGGYEQYF.

The CDR3 region has the DNA TGTGCCAGCAGCAAAGAGGAGCCTCCCAGCCCCTACGAGCAGTACTTC. Protein: CASSKEEPPSPYEQYF. This chain joins TRBV21-1 and TRBJ2-7; the table's D call of TRBD2 was not tested on the DNA. TRBV21-1 is classified as a pseudogene. This CDR3 contains 16 residues.

The V call is TRBV18, the J call TRBJ1-1; 7 nucleotides align to TRBD1. The CDR3 is made up of 15 amino acids. Per the germline V gene, CDR1 is KGHSH and CDR2 is LQKENI. The V segment lost 4 bases and the J segment 0 bases; nucleotides outside the gene matches: 5. The CDR3 DNA reads TGTGCCAGCTCACTGGGACAGACCATGAACACTGAAGCTTTCTTT. Translated: CASSLGQTMNTEAFF.

This rearrangement joins TRBV5-4 to TRBJ1-1; the match to TRBD1 covers 7 bases. Germline loops: CDR1 SGHNT, CDR2 YYREEE (reference sequence). Trimming at V came to 3 bases and at J to 8 bases, leaving 10 bases not matched to a gene. This CDR3 spans 14 amino acids. The CDR3 loop reads CASSYRDSGAEAFF. CDR3 nucleotide sequence: TGTGCCAGCAGCTACCGGGACAGTGGGGCGGAAGCTTTCTTT.

The rearrangement uses TRBV11-1 and TRBJ1-1; no definite D call. Germline V gene sequence: CDR1 SGHAT, CDR2 FQDESV (reference sequence). The CDR3 has 13 residues. V was trimmed by 5 bases and J by 5 bases, leaving 12 bases between them. Here the CDR3 DNA reads TGTGCCAGCAGCCTCCCCGGTGGAACTGAAGCTTTCTTT. Amino acid sequence: CASSLPGGTEAFF. Looking up the rest from reference TRBV11-1 and TRBJ1-1 gives the full variable domain: EAEVAQSPRYKITEKSQAVAFWCDPISGHATLYWYRQILGQGPELLVQFQDESVVDDSQLPKDRFSAERLKGVDSTLKIQPAELGDSAMYLCASSLPGGTEAFFGQGTRLTVV.

The chain joins TRBV5-1 to TRBJ1-2; 7 bases line up with TRBD1. This CDR3 comprises 15 residues. Germline lookup yields CDR1 SGHRS and CDR2 YFSETQ. The V and J ends lost 0 bases and 4 bases, in that order; junction bases with no gene match: 6. The CDR3 coding sequence is TGCGCCAGCAGCTTGGACGGTCGACAGGGCTATGGCTACACCTTC. It translates to CASSLDGRQGYGYTF.

This chain joins TRBV5-1 and TRBJ2-1, with D maybe TRBD2 (5 bases). This CDR3 contains 14 residues. V dropped 0 bases and J dropped 7 bases, with 11 bases sitting between them. Looked up from germline, CDR1 is SGHRS and CDR2 is YFSETQ. CDR3 sequence: CASSLAGSRNEQFF. The CDR3 region has the DNA TGCGCCAGCAGCTTGGCGGGATCCAGGAATGAGCAGTTCTTC.

The DNA of the CDR3 is TGTGCCAGCAGAAGGGCCCCAAAGTACGAGCAGTACTTC. Protein: CASRRAPKYEQYF. The gene calls are TRBV27 and TRBJ2-7; D is undetermined. Germline V gene sequence: CDR1 MNHEY, CDR2 SMNVEV (reference sequence). There are 13 residues in the CDR3. V shed 6 bases and J shed 4 bases, with 13 bases lying between them.

This CDR3 reads CATSRVGGSYEQYF. CDR3 coding DNA: TGTGCCACCAGCAGAGTGGGGGGCAGCTACGAGCAGTACTTC. This chain connects TRBV15 to TRBJ2-7; either TRBD1 or TRBD2 may fit D (6 bases each). CDR1 is LNHNV, CDR2 YYDKDF, per germline (reference sequence). The V end was cut by 1 base, the J end by 3 bases, with 10 bases between. This CDR3 comprises 14 residues.

This clone came up once. V usage is TRBV27 and J usage is TRBJ1-5; TRBD1 is a possible D gene (5 bases). With 4 bases removed from V and 7 bases from J, the gap between germline ends came to 17 bases. This CDR3 has 15 residues. The V gene's germline CDR1 is MNHEY and CDR2 SMNVEV (reference sequence). Written as DNA, the CDR3 is TGTGCCAGCAGTTCGCACCGGGGCCTAATCCAGCCCCAGCATTTT. Translated: CASSSHRGLIQPQHF.

The V call is TRBV7-2, the J call TRBJ2-7; weak D call: TRBD2 (6 bases). The V end lost 1 base, the J end lost 4 bases, and 14 bases lay between the germline ends. The CDR3 runs to 15 residues. Per the germline V gene, CDR1 is SGHTA and CDR2 is FQGNSA. The chain's CDR3 is CASSLGGSGSYEQYF. The CDR3, as DNA: TGTGCCAGCAGCTTAGGCGGTAGCGGATCTTACGAGCAGTACTTC.

This chain uses TRBV5-5 with TRBJ1-5; 10 bases align to TRBD1. V lost 3 bases, J lost 2 bases, and 17 bases stayed unmatched. CDR1 is SGHKS, CDR2 YYEKEE, per germline (reference sequence). This CDR3 has 20 amino acids. CDR3 nucleotide sequence: TGTGCCAGCAGCTCCACAGGCTTGACAGGGGGCAGAGATCGCAATCAGCCCCAGCATTTT. Amino acid sequence: CASSSTGLTGGRDRNQPQHF.

J is TRBJ1-3 and V is TRBV7-2, with D possibly matching TRBD1 (5 bases). Germline V gene lookup returns CDR1 SGHTA and CDR2 FQGNSA. The CDR3 sequence is 13 residues long. V gave up 10 bases and J gave up 6 bases, with 16 bases separating them. This CDR3 reads CATTEVGLNTIYF. Written as DNA, the CDR3 is TGTGCCACCACAGAGGTGGGGCTAAACACCATATATTTT.